Listed below are T cell receptor beta chains from one sample, sequenced in a study of control samples from healthy donors and cancer patients. The table came from immunoSEQ multiplex PCR; TCRdb's copy has only in-frame clones and leaves some out. This table has 50,000 to 65,000 clones, about nine tenths appearing once. Sequenced input: PBMCs. These receptors came from a woman aged 50 to 60 with colorectal cancer. The CDR3 runs from the conserved cysteine through the conserved F or W. The order of the fields is clone size, V gene, J gene, D gene, CDR3 protein, CDR3 DNA. The D gene is left open where the match is weak. Clone size is shown for a subset of rows, as once, few, many or a class of expanded clone.

size: .
V: TRBV7-9
J: TRBJ2-5
D: .
CDR3: CASSAGETQYF
DNA: TGTGCCAGCAGCGCAGGAGAGACCCAGTACTTC

size: once
V: TRBV10-3
J: TRBJ2-1
D: TRBD2
CDR3: CAISDGGGALSPFF
DNA: TGTGCCATCAGTGACGGCGGGGGGGCCTTATCTCCGTTCTTC

size: .
V: TRBV6-4
J: TRBJ2-1
D: .
CDR3: CASSDSYNEQFF
DNA: TGTGCCAGCAGTGACTCGTACAATGAGCAGTTCTTC

size: .
V: TRBV5-1
J: TRBJ2-1
D: .
CDR3: CASSLAVGSNNEQFF
DNA: TGCGCCAGCAGCTTGGCAGTTGGGTCCAACAATGAGCAGTTCTTC

size: .
V: TRBV30
J: TRBJ2-1
D: .
CDR3: CAWGDTSTGNEQFF
DNA: TGTGCCTGGGGGGACACTAGTACCGGCAATGAGCAGTTCTTC

size: .
V: TRBV6-5
J: TRBJ1-2
D: TRBD1
CDR3: CASSYGDRASAGGYTF
DNA: TGTGCCAGCAGTTACGGGGACAGGGCATCCGCGGGTGGCTACACCTTC

size: once
V: TRBV28
J: TRBJ2-3
D: .
CDR3: CASSLRDTQYF
DNA: TGTGCCAGCAGCCTCCGCGATACGCAGTATTTT

size: .
V: TRBV7-2
J: TRBJ1-1
D: TRBD1
CDR3: CASSTYRGLTEAFF
DNA: TGTGCCAGCAGCACTTACAGGGGGCTAACTGAAGCTTTCTTT

size: .
V: TRBV2
J: TRBJ1-4
D: .
CDR3: CASSLDGATNEKLFF
DNA: TGTGCCAGCAGCCTAGACGGTGCAACTAATGAAAAACTGTTTTTT

size: once
V: TRBV21-1
J: TRBJ1-1
D: .
CDR3: CASSSRDTRLYRNTEAFF
DNA: TGTGCCAGCAGCTCCCGGGACACTCGCCTTTATCGGAACACTGAAGCTTTCTTT

size: .
V: TRBV2
J: TRBJ1-2
D: .
CDR3: CASSITGNGYTF
DNA: TGTGCCAGCAGCATTACAGGGAATGGCTACACCTTC